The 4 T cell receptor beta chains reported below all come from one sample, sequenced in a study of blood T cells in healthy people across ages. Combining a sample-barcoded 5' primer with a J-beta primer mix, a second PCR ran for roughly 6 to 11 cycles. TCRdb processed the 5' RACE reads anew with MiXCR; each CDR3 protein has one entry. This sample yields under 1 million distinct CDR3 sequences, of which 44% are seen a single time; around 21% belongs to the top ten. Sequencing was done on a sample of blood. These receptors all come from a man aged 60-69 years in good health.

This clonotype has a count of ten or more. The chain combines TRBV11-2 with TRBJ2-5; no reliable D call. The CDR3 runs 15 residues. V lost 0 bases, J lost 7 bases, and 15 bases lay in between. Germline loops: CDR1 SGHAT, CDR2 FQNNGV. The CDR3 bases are TGTGCCAGCAGCTTAGAACTTGGCGGAAGCCGGACCCAGTACTTC. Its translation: CASSLELGGSRTQYF.

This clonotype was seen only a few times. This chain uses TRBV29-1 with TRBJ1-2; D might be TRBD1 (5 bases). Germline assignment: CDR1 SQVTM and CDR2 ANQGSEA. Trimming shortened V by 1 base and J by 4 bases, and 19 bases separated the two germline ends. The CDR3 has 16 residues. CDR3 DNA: TGCAGCGTTGAAGGGGTGAGCGGGACTCCCGGCTATGGCTACACCTTC. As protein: CSVEGVSGTPGYGYTF.

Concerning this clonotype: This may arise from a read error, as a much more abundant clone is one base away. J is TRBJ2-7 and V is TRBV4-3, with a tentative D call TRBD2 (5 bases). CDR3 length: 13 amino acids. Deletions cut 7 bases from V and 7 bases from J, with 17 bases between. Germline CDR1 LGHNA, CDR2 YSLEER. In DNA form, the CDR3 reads TGCGCCAGCATCGGAGCGGCCGACAATGAGCAGTACTTC. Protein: CASIGAADNEQYF.

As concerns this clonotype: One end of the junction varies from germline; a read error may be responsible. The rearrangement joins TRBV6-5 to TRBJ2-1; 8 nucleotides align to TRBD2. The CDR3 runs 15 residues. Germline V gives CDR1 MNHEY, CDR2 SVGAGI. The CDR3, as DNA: TGTGCCAGCAGTTACAGGGGCGCGGGAGGAAATGGGCAGTTCTTC. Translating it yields CASSYRGAGGNGQFF.